A selection of T cell receptor beta chains follows, all from one sample in a study of T-cell memory formation after mild COVID-19. TCRdb processed the 5' RACE reads anew with MiXCR; each CDR3 protein has one entry. This repertoire shows 350,000 to 500,000 distinct CDR3 sequences, about 20% found once; its top ten account for 20% to 25%. Material for sequencing was PBMCs or a T cell subset sorted from them (not recorded which). The receptors derive from a man aged 18 to 30 who had mild COVID-19 (a few samples of this study predate the infection). Cell type and time point are not known. Each CDR3 is given with its conserved first and last residue. Each record gives: V gene, clone size, D gene, J gene, CDR3 DNA, CDR3 protein. The D gene is left open where the match is weak. Clone size appears in some rows only: once, few, many, or a class for an expanded clone.

TRBV6-6,few,TRBD2,TRBJ2-1,TGTGCCAGCACCTCGGGACTAGCGGGGGGGAACAATGAGCAGTTCTTC,CASTSGLAGGNNEQFF
TRBV10-3,.,.,TRBJ2-2,TGTGCCATCGGGGGTAGAGAGTTAAACACCGGGGAGCTGTTTTTT,CAIGGRELNTGELFF
TRBV4-3,.,.,TRBJ2-5,TGCGCCAGCAGCCCCTCCGGCAGGGCAGGGGAGACCCAGTACTTC,CASSPSGRAGETQYF
TRBV6-5,.,TRBD1,TRBJ1-2,TGTGCCAGCAGCCGACAGGGGGCTGGCGGCTACACCTTC,CASSRQGAGGYTF
TRBV5-1,.,.,TRBJ1-1,TGCGCCAGCAGCTTGGACCTATCCACTGAAGCTTTCTTT,CASSLDLSTEAFF
TRBV20-1,few,TRBD1,TRBJ2-3,TGCAGTGCCATCGGGGGACAGGGACGCACAGATACGCAGTATTTT,CSAIGGQGRTDTQYF
TRBV6-2/TRBV6-3,few,TRBD1,TRBJ2-3,TGTGCCAGTTCTACGGTTGGACAGGGGAGGTATACGCAGTATTTT,CASSTVGQGRYTQYF
TRBV10-3,few,.,TRBJ1-1,TGTGCCATCAGGCAGGGTGTGGACACTGAAGCTTTCTTT,CAIRQGVDTEAFF
TRBV7-9,.,TRBD1,TRBJ1-4,TGTGCCAGCAGCATTCCGGGACAGGGGGCGAAAAAACTGTTTTTT,CASSIPGQGAKKLFF
TRBV4-3,few,.,TRBJ2-3,TGCGCCAGCAGCCTGGGCGGAGCGCGCACAGATACGCAGTATTTT,CASSLGGARTDTQYF
TRBV4-3,few,TRBD2,TRBJ2-5,TGCGCCAGCAGCCAAGGTCTAGCGGGGGGCTTTGAGGAGACCCAGTACTTC,CASSQGLAGGFEETQYF
TRBV4-1,few,TRBD1,TRBJ2-6,TGCGCCAGCAGCCGACAGGGAGCTGGGGCCAACGTCCTGACTTTC,CASSRQGAGANVLTF
TRBV7-2,few,.,TRBJ2-6,TGTGCCAGCAGCTACAGGGGAGGTGGGGCCAACGTCCTGACTTTC,CASSYRGGGANVLTF
TRBV7-2,.,.,TRBJ2-2,TGTGCCAGCAGCTCCAGGGTTTTAACCGGGGAGCTGTTTTTT,CASSSRVLTGELFF
TRBV12-3/TRBV12-4,few,TRBD1,TRBJ2-1,TGTGCCAGCAGTATGGGACAGTTCCCCGCATCATATGAGCAGTTCTTC,CASSMGQFPASYEQFF
TRBV2,many,.,TRBJ1-5,TGTGCCAGCAGGCCGGGGGACATGAGCAATCAGCCCCAGCATTTT,CASRPGDMSNQPQHF
TRBV4-1,.,.,TRBJ1-2,TGCGCCAGCAGCCAAGAATACGGGGGCTATGGCTACACCTTC,CASSQEYGGYGYTF
TRBV5-1,few,.,TRBJ1-3,TGCGCCAGCAGCTTGGCAGGGGTTGTCTCTGGAAACACCATATATTTT,CASSLAGVVSGNTIYF
TRBV6-2/TRBV6-3,.,TRBD2,TRBJ2-5,TGTGCCAGCAGCCGACTCTGGCTAGCGGGTCAAGAGACCCAGTACTTC,CASSRLWLAGQETQYF
TRBV12-3/TRBV12-4,many,TRBD1,TRBJ1-5,TGTGCCAGCAGGGGACAGGGGGACAATCAGCCCCAGCATTTT,CASRGQGDNQPQHF
TRBV18,few,.,TRBJ2-2,TGTGCCAGCTCACCACCCGGAGTCCCCGGGGAGCTGTTTTTT,CASSPPGVPGELFF
TRBV5-4,.,TRBD1,TRBJ2-7,TGTGCCAGCACCCACTCCGGGACAGCGTCATACGAGCAGTACTTC,CASTHSGTASYEQYF
TRBV7-9,once,.,TRBJ1-6,TGTGCCAGCAGCTTAGGGGAATGGGATTCACCCCTCCACTTT,CASSLGEWDSPLHF
TRBV4-2,many,.,TRBJ1-3,TGTGCCAGCAGCCAAGGTCGAGAGAGAGGGCAGGGCCACGGAAACACCATATATTTT,CASSQGRERGQGHGNTIYF
TRBV5-8,few,.,TRBJ2-1,TGTGCCAGCAGCCGGCGGCTGTCCTCCTACAATGAGCAGTTCTTC,CASSRRLSSYNEQFF
TRBV12-3/TRBV12-4,few,.,TRBJ2-7,TGTGCCAGCAGCCGAGGCTGGGGGGTCCACGAGCAGTACTTC,CASSRGWGVHEQYF